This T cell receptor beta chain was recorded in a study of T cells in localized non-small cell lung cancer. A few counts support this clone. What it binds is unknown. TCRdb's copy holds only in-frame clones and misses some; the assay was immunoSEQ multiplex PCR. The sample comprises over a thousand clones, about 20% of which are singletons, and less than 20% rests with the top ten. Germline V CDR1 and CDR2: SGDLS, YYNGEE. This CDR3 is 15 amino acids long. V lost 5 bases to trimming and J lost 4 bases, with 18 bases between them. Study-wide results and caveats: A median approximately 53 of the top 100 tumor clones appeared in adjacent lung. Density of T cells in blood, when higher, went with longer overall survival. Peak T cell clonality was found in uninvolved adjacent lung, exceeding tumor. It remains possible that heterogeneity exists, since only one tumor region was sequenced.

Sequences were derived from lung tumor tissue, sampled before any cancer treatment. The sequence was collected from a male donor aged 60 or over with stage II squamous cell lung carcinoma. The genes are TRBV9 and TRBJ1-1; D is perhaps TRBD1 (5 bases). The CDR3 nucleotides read TGTGCCAGCAGTGAATGGGCAGGGCCTGGCACTGAAGCTTTCTTT. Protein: CASSEWAGPGTEAFF.